A selection of T cell receptor beta chains follows, all from one sample in a study of T cell repertoires in cytomegalovirus infection. TCRdb analysed the reads with MiXCR anew, one entry per CDR3 protein. The table includes about 570,000 distinct CDR3 sequences, almost 40% detected once. These TCRs are of unknown antigen specificity. The sequenced sample was cultured PBMCs, obtained from culture after CMV antigen stimulation. The receptors here all came from a human donor in good health (CMV status not recorded). Some clones in this sample may be carry-over from other donors' samples. Both conserved end residues are part of each CDR3. Each record gives: CDR3 protein, CDR3 DNA, clone size, V gene, J gene, D gene. D genes are given only for firm matches. Not all rows give a size; the values are once, few, many and, for expanded clones, a class.

CASSQERVRETQYF,TGTGCCAGCAGCCAAGAGAGAGTTCGGGAGACCCAGTACTTC,.,TRBV4-2,TRBJ2-5,.
CASSLAGTGEGEQYF,TGTGCCAGCAGCTTAGCCGGGACAGGGGAGGGCGAGCAGTACTTC,.,TRBV7-9,TRBJ2-7,TRBD1
CASSLVEGPFDYTF,TGTGCCAGCAGCTTAGTGGAGGGGCCCTTCGACTACACCTTC,.,TRBV7-8,TRBJ1-2,.
CASSHKDRGSGNEQFF,TGCGCCAGCAGCCATAAGGACAGGGGGTCGGGCAATGAGCAGTTCTTC,.,TRBV4-1,TRBJ2-1,TRBD1
CASSLQGGGEKLFF,TGTGCCAGCAGTTTACAGGGAGGCGGTGAAAAACTGTTTTTT,few,TRBV12-3/TRBV12-4,TRBJ1-4,.
CASSLELVGETQYF,TGCGCCAGCAGCTTGGAGTTAGTGGGAGAGACCCAGTACTTC,.,TRBV5-1,TRBJ2-5,.
CASSLATGLNTEAFF,TGTGCCAGCAGCTTAGCGACAGGGCTGAACACTGAAGCTTTCTTT,.,TRBV7-2,TRBJ1-1,TRBD1
CASSRVGTRDRSEQFF,TGTGCCAGCAGTCGGGTGGGGACTAGAGATAGGAGTGAGCAGTTCTTC,.,TRBV6-5,TRBJ2-1,TRBD2
CASSRQGADTEAFF,TGTGCCAGCAGTCGACAGGGGGCTGACACTGAAGCTTTCTTT,few,TRBV2,TRBJ1-1,TRBD1
CASSQEWRGAYNEQFF,TGCGCCAGCAGCCAAGAGTGGCGGGGGGCCTACAATGAGCAGTTCTTC,.,TRBV4-3,TRBJ2-1,TRBD2
CASSLGAFANEQFF,TGTGCCAGCAGCTTAGGTGCCTTCGCAAATGAGCAGTTCTTC,.,TRBV7-2,TRBJ2-1,.
CASKDSSYEQNF,TGTGCCAGCAAGGACAGTAGCTACGAGCAGAACTTC,.,TRBV6-6,TRBJ2-7,.
CASSPKAAGVSYEQYF,TGCGCCAGCAGCCCAAAGGCGGCGGGAGTATCCTACGAGCAGTACTTC,.,TRBV5-1,TRBJ2-7,TRBD2
CASRTRGGETQYF,TGTGCCAGCAGAACCAGGGGCGGAGAGACCCAGTACTTC,.,TRBV7-9,TRBJ2-5,.
CASKGQGYNQPQHF,TGTGCCAGTAAGGGTCAAGGGTACAATCAGCCCCAGCATTTT,.,TRBV19,TRBJ1-5,.
CASSGGLNPTYEQYF,TGTGCCAGCAGTGGGGGGCTAAACCCTACCTACGAGCAGTACTTC,.,TRBV6-6,TRBJ2-7,.
CASSRPGLAGVGTGELFF,TGTGCCAGCAGTCGACCGGGACTAGCGGGAGTAGGGACCGGGGAGCTGTTTTTT,.,TRBV12-3/TRBV12-4,TRBJ2-2,TRBD2
CSARTGYGYTF,TGCAGTGCTAGGACAGGGTATGGCTACACCTTC,.,TRBV20-1,TRBJ1-2,TRBD1
CASSFMDNEQFF,TGTGCCAGCAGTTTCATGGACAATGAGCAGTTCTTC,.,TRBV12-3/TRBV12-4,TRBJ2-1,.
CASSEAGSQPQHF,TGTGCCAGCAGTGAAGCGGGGAGCCAGCCCCAGCATTTT,few,TRBV6-1,TRBJ1-5,.
CAISSQELTNQPQHF,TGTGCCATCAGTTCGCAGGAGTTGACCAATCAGCCCCAGCATTTT,.,TRBV10-3,TRBJ1-5,.
CASSRSGAPLQF,TGTGCCAGCAGCCGATCGGGGGCGCCACTTCAATTT,.,TRBV7-8,TRBJ1-6,.
CASSFFFEQFF,TGTGCCAGCAGCTTCTTTTTTGAGCAGTTCTTC,many,TRBV7-2,TRBJ2-1,.
CASSLPGLAQETQYF,TGTGCCAGCAGTTTACCGGGACTAGCCCAAGAGACCCAGTACTTC,.,TRBV28,TRBJ2-5,TRBD2
CASSLVGGEPSYEQYF,TGTGCCAGCAGCTTAGTCGGCGGGGAACCGTCCTACGAGCAGTACTTC,.,TRBV7-2,TRBJ2-7,.
CASSVLSGSRRETQYF,TGTGCCAGCAGTGTGCTTAGCGGGAGTCGGCGGGAGACCCAGTACTTC,.,TRBV28,TRBJ2-5,TRBD2